The TCR beta chain described here comes from a study of T cells after yellow fever vaccination. This clonotype was counted at least ten times. The antigen is not known. TCRdb passed the 5' RACE reads through MiXCR, listing each CDR3 protein once. The data show some 170,000 distinct CDR3 sequences, with 9.3% seen just once and around 33% held by the top ten. General study results and limits: Clonotypes shared by both compartments, CD4 and CD8, made up a small share.

The clonotype was recovered from a man aged 18 to 29 who received the YFV17D yellow fever vaccine. The source material was CD8+ T cells sorted from PBMCs, sampled 45 days after the yellow fever booster vaccination.

CDR3 residues: CASSLSQTQYF. DNA of the CDR3: TGTGCCAGCAGCTTGAGCCAGACCCAGTACTTC. The V and J genes are TRBV5-6 and TRBJ2-5; D not resolved. CDR3 length: 11 residues. The germline gives CDR1 SGHDT, CDR2 YYEEEE. Trimming cost V 1 base and J 6 bases, with 4 bases left between them.